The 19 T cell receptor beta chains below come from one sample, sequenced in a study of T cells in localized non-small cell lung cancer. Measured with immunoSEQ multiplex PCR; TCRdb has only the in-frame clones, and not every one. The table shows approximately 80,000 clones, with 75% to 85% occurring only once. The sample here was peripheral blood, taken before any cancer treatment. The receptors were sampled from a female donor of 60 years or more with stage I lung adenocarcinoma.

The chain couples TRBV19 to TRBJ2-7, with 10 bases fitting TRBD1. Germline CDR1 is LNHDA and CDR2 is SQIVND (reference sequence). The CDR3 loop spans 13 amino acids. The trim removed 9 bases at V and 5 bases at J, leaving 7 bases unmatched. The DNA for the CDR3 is TGTGCCAGCACGGGACAGGGGAAGGACGAGCAGTACTTC. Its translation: CASTGQGKDEQYF.

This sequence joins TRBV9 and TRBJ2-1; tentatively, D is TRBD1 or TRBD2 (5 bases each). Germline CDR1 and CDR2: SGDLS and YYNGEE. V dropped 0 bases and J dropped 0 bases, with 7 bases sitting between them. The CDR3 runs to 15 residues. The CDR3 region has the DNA TGTGCCAGCAGCGTAGACGGGGCCTCCTACAATGAGCAGTTCTTC. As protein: CASSVDGASYNEQFF. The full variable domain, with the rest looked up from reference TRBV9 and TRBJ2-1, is DSGVTQTPKHLITATGQRVTLRCSPRSGDLSVYWYQQSLDQGLQFLIQYYNGEERAKGNILERFSAQQFPDLHSELNLSSLELGDSALYFCASSVDGASYNEQFFGPGTRLTVL.

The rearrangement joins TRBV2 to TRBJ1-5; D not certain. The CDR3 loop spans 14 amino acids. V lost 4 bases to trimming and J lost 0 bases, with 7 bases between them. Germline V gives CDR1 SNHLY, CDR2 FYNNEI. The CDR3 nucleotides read TGTGCCAGCAGTGGACTTTATAGCAATCAGCCCCAGCATTTT. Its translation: CASSGLYSNQPQHF. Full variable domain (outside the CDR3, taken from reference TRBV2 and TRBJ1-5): EPEVTQTPSHQVTQMGQEVILRCVPISNHLYFYWYRQILGQKVEFLVSFYNNEISEKSEIFDDQFSVERPDGSNFTLKIRSTKLEDSAMYFCASSGLYSNQPQHFGDGTRLSIL.

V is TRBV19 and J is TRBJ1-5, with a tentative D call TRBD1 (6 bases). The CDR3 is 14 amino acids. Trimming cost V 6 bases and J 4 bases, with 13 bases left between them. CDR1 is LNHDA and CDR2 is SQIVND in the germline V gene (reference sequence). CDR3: CASSRGGRNQPQHF. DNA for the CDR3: TGTGCCAGTAGCAGAGGGGGAAGGAATCAGCCCCAGCATTTT.

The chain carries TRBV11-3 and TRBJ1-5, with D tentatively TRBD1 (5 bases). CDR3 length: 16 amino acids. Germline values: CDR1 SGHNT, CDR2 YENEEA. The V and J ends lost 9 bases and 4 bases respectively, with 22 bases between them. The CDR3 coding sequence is TGTGCCAGGACCTGGAGGGGAGTATTGCAAAATCAGCCCCAGCATTTT. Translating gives CARTWRGVLQNQPQHF.

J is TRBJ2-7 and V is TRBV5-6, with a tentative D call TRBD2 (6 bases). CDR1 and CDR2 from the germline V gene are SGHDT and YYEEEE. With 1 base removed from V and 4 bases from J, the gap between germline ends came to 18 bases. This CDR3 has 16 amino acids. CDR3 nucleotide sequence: TGTGCCAGCAGCTTGAGGGACCGCCTTCGGGGGTACGAGCAGTACTTC. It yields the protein CASSLRDRLRGYEQYF.

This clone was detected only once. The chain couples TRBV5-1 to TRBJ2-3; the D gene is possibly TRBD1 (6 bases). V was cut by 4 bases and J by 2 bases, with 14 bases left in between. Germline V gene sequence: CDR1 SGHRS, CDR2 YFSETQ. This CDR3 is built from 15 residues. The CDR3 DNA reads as TGCGCCAGCAGCACCCGACAGGAGACCACAGATACGCAGTATTTT. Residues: CASSTRQETTDTQYF. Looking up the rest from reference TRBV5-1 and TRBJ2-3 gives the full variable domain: KAGVTQTPRYLIKTRGQQVTLSCSPISGHRSVSWYQQTPGQGLQFLFEYFSETQRNKGNFPGRFSGRQFSNSRSEMNVSTLELGDSALYLCASSTRQETTDTQYFGPGTRLTVL.

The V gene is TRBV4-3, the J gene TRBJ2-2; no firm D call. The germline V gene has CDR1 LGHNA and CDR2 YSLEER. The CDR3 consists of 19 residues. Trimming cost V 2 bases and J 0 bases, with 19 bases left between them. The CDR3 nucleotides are TGCGCCAGCAGCCAAAAATCGTTCCGGACGGCCGCGAACACCGGGGAGCTGTTTTTT. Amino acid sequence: CASSQKSFRTAANTGELFF.

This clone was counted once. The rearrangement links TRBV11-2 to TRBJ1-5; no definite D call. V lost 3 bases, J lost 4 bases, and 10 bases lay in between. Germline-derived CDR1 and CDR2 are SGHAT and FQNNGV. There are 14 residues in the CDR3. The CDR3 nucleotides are TGTGCCAGCAGCTTCGATGGAGGAAATCAGCCCCAGCATTTT. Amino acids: CASSFDGGNQPQHF.

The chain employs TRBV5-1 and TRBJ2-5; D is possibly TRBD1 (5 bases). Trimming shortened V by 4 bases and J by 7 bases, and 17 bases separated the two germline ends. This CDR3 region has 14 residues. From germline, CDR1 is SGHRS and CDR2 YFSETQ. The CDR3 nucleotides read TGCGCCAGCAGCCGACAGTCTCTCGAGCCGACCCAGTACTTC. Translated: CASSRQSLEPTQYF.

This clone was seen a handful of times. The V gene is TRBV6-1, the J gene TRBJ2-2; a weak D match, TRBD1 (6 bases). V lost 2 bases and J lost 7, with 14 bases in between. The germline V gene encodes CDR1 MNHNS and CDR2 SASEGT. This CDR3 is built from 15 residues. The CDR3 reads CASSEWAGVGGELFF. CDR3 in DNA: TGTGCCAGCAGTGAATGGGCAGGGGTTGGCGGGGAGCTGTTTTTT.

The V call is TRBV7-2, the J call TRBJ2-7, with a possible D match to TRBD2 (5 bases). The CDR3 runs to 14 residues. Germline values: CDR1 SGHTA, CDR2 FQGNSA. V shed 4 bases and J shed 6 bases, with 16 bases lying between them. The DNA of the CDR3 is TGTGCCAGCAGCTCCGGACTCTCTCGAACCGAGCAGTACTTC. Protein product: CASSSGLSRTEQYF.

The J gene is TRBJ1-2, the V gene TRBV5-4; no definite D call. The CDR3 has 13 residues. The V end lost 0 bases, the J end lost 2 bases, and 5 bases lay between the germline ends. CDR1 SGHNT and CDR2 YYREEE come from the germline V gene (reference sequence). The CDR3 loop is CASSLEANYGYTF. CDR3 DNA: TGTGCCAGCAGCTTGGAAGCAAACTATGGCTACACCTTC.

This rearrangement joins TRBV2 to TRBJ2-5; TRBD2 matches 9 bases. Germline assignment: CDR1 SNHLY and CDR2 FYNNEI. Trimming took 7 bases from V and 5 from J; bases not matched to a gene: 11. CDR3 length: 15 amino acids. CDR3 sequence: CASIPSGARGETQYF. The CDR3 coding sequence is TGTGCCAGCATCCCTAGCGGGGCCCGTGGGGAGACCCAGTACTTC.

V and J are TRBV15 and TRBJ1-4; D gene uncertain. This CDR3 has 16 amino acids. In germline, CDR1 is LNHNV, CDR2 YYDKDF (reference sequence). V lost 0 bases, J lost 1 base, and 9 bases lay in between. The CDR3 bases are TGTGCCACCAGCAGAGATTTTCAAGGAACTAATGAAAAACTGTTTTTT. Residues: CATSRDFQGTNEKLFF.

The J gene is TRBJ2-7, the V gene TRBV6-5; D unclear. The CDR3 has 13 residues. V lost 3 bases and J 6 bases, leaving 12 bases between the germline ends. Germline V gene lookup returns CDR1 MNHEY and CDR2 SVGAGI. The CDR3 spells CASSYLATGEQYF. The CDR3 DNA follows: TGTGCCAGCAGTTATTTGGCTACGGGCGAGCAGTACTTC.

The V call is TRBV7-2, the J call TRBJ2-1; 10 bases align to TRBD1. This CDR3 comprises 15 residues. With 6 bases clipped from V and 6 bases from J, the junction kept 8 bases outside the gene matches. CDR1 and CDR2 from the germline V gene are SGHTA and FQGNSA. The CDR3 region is CASSLTGGASNEQFF. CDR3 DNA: TGTGCCAGCAGTCTGACAGGGGGCGCTTCCAATGAGCAGTTCTTC.

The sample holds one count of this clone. CDR3 in DNA: TGTGCCAGCAGCCAAGGACAGGGAGGAGAGACCCAGTACTTC. The encoded protein is CASSQGQGGETQYF. The chain links TRBV4-2 to TRBJ2-5; a weak D match, TRBD1 (7 bases). Germline loops: CDR1 LGHNA, CDR2 YNFKEQ. With 1 base removed from V and 4 bases from J, the gap between germline ends came to 10 bases. CDR3 length: 14 residues.

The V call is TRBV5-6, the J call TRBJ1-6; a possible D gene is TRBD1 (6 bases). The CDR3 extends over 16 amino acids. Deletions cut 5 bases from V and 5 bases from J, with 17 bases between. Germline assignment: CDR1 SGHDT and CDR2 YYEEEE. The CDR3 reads CASSSVRDTHNSPLHF. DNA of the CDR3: TGTGCCAGCAGTTCTGTCAGGGACACGCATAATTCACCCCTCCACTTT.